This is a list of T cell receptor beta chains from one sample in a study of T cells after yellow fever vaccination. TCRdb processed the 5' RACE reads anew with MiXCR; each CDR3 protein has one entry. The table lists hundreds of thousands of distinct CDR3 sequences, 4.1% of them singletons. Sequenced material: PBMCs, taken 5 days after the yellow fever booster vaccination. The receptor set was obtained from a man younger than 35 who received the YFV17D yellow fever vaccine. The CDR3 runs from the conserved cysteine through the conserved F or W. Each record gives: V gene, J gene, D gene, clone size, CDR3 DNA, CDR3 protein. A D gene is named only where the DNA matches it firmly. Clone size is stated in some rows and not others, as once, few, many or a class when expanded.

>TRBV25-1|TRBJ2-5|TRBD2|few
TGTGCCCTCAGCCCGGGGGGCCAAGAGACCCAGTACTTC
CALSPGGQETQYF
>TRBV4-2|TRBJ2-1|TRBD1|.
TGTGCCAGCAGCCAAGATGGGACAGGACAGGGACACAATGAGCAGTTCTTC
CASSQDGTGQGHNEQFF
>TRBV6-2/TRBV6-3|TRBJ2-7|TRBD2|.
TGTGCCAGCACCCACCCCCAGACTAGCGGGACCCCTGGCGAGCAGTACTTC
CASTHPQTSGTPGEQYF
>TRBV5-4|TRBJ1-5|TRBD1|.
TGTGCCAGCAGCCCCGGGACAGGGGGGAATCAGCCCCAGCATTTT
CASSPGTGGNQPQHF
>TRBV10-3|TRBJ1-2|TRBD1|few
TGTGCCATCAGTGACATTTATGGACAGGGTCCTTATGGCTACACCTTC
CAISDIYGQGPYGYTF
>TRBV7-6|TRBJ1-6|TRBD1|few
TGTGCCAGCAGCAAGGACCCCACAGGGGGCGTCTATAATTCACCCCTCCACTTT
CASSKDPTGGVYNSPLHF
>TRBV11-2|TRBJ1-3|.|.
TGTGCCAGCAGCTTCGGTGAGGGGGACTCTGGAAACACCATATATTTT
CASSFGEGDSGNTIYF
>TRBV7-8|TRBJ2-2|TRBD1|many
TGTGCCAGCAGAACGGGACAGCCGACCGGGGAGCTGTTTTTT
CASRTGQPTGELFF
>TRBV25-1|TRBJ2-5|.|few
TGTGCCAGCAGTGATGCCTCGGGGGTAGAGACCCAGTACTTC
CASSDASGVETQYF
>TRBV29-1|TRBJ1-1|TRBD1|.
TGCAGCGTTGGAAGAGACAGGGGGCTGGTCACTGAAGCTTTCTTT
CSVGRDRGLVTEAFF
>TRBV10-3|TRBJ1-6|TRBD1|.
TGTGCCACCACCCCAGGGGGGGTTAATTCACCCCTCCACTTT
CATTPGGVNSPLHF
>TRBV11-3|TRBJ2-2|.|few
TGTGCCAGCAGTTTGTCCGATTCCATGACCGGGGAGCTGTTTTTT
CASSLSDSMTGELFF
>TRBV7-6|TRBJ1-1|.|.
TGTGCCAGCAGCTTACGGGGAGGTGGGAACACTGAAGCTTTCTTT
CASSLRGGGNTEAFF
>TRBV6-1|TRBJ1-1|.|few
TGTGCCAGCAGTGGGGGCGTCACGATTGGGACTGAAGCTTTCTTT
CASSGGVTIGTEAFF
>TRBV6-2/TRBV6-3|TRBJ2-7|TRBD1|.
TGTGCCAGCAGTTACCCCGGGACAGGGTTCCACGAGCAGTACTTC
CASSYPGTGFHEQYF
>TRBV6-5|TRBJ1-1|.|few
TGTGCCAGCAGTGTGGGGTTCGGTAATGAAGCTTTCTTT
CASSVGFGNEAFF
>TRBV5-1|TRBJ2-7|.|.
TGCGCCAGCAGCTTCTCAGGAAACTACGAGCAGTACTTC
CASSFSGNYEQYF